Sequencing of this T cell receptor (beta chain) was carried out in a study of identical twins. TCRdb processed the 5' RACE reads anew with MiXCR; each CDR3 protein has one entry. Here the sample spans 540,000 or so distinct CDR3 sequences, approximately 20% being singletons. The sample holds one count of this clonotype. As yet, its antigen is unknown. Study-wide findings and caveats: Without tracking the same donors, conclusions rested on cross-sectional statistical analysis. Reduced insertions were recorded for abundant cord blood beta clonotypes, with no such pattern in memory repertoires. Out-of-frame beta chain sequences displayed weaker excess sharing between twins.

The CDR3 totals 17 residues. Germline V CDR1 and CDR2: LGHDT, YNNKEL (reference sequence). Deletions cut 5 bases from V and 6 bases from J, with 26 bases between. This sample also belongs to another study, concerning yellow fever vaccine responses in identical twins.

The receptor comes from a woman aged 18-29 years in good health. The sample comprised CD4+ T cells sorted from blood. The gene calls are TRBV3-1 and TRBJ2-7; D gene uncertain. For the CDR3, the DNA is TGTGCCAGCAGCTTACAATACCGAAAAGGCTACGAGCGCGAGCAGTACTTC. Its protein is CASSLQYRKGYEREQYF.